This TCR beta chain was obtained from a study of response to subunit inactivated influenza vaccine (dated by TCRdb to between 2017 and 2018). Regarding the study in general: Deep quantitative profiling of the T cell receptor repertoire was used in the study to follow responses to a trivalent subunit inactivated influenza vaccine. What the study reported, not specific to this receptor: The authors proposed that each seasonal influenza vaccination may bring in only a limited number of new T cells.

From the cysteine up to the phenylalanine, the CDR3 has a length of 15 residues. The sequence is cut down to CDR3 DNA, 45 bases in frame from base 1. The germline V and J ends show losses of 1 base and 7 bases respectively, and no gene match explains 7 bases of the junction. The germline V gene specifies SQVTM as CDR1 and ANQGSEA as CDR2. This clonotype was seen a few times. The antigen this receptor binds is unknown. Nothing much larger sits one base from this clone, and base qualities are not available. The library relied on RT-PCR. The instrument was an Illumina HiSeq 2500. TCRdb applied fastp at Q25 and MiXCR to the public reads, then kept only in-frame beta chains. Rows with one shared CDR3 protein collapse into an entry with the most common genes and DNA. The table for this sample lists about 180,000 distinct CDR3 sequences; around 10% of them were counted only once. The top ten hold approximately 39% of the sample.

Source: CD8+ T cells sorted from PBMCs, taken less than 25 months after vaccination. This clonotype was sampled from a man aged 45 to 75 who received an inactivated influenza vaccine. Donor details come from another sample of the same person, matched by shared clones. The rearranged segments are TRBV29-1 and TRBJ2-2; the junction holds 9 bases that match TRBD2. The CDR3 loop reads CSVEGLAGVVGELFF. The nucleotides read TGCAGCGTTGAAGGCTTAGCGGGAGTGGTCGGGGAGCTGTTTTTT.